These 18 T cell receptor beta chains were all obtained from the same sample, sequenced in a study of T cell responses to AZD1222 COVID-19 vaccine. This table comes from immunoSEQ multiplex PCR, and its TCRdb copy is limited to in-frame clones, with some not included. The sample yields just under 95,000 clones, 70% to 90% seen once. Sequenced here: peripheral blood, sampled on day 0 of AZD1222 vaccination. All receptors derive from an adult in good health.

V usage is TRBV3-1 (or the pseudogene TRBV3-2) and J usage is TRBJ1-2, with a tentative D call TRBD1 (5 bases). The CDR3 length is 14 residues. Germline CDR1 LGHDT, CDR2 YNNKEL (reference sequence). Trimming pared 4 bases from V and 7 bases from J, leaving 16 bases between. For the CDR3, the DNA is TGTGCCAGCAGCCGGGACGGGTCCTTAGGTGGCTACACCTTC. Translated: CASSRDGSLGGYTF.

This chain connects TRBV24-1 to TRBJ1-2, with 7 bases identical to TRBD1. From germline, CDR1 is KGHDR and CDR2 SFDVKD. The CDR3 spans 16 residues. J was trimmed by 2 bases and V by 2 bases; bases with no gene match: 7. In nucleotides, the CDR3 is TGTGCCACCAGTGATTCACCAGGGGGGGGAAACTATGGCTACACCTTC. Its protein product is CATSDSPGGGNYGYTF.

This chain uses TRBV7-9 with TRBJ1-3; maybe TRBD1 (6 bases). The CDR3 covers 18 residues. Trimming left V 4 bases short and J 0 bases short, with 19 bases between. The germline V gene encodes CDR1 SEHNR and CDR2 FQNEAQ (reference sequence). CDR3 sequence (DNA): TGTGCCAGCAGCTATGTCACGGGACACATAAACTCTGGAAACACCATATATTTT. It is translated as CASSYVTGHINSGNTIYF.

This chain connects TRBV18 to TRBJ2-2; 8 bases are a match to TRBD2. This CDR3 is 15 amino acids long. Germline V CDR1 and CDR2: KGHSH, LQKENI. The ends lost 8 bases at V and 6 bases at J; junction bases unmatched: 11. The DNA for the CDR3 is TGTGCCAGCCCGGGGGGGCCCGCTAACGCCGGGGAGCTGTTTTTT. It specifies CASPGGPANAGELFF.

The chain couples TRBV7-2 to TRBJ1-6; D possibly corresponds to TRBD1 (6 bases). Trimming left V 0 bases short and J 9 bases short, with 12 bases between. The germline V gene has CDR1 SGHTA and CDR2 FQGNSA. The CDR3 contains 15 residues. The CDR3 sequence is CASSLAQGGGSPLHF. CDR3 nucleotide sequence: TGTGCCAGCAGCTTAGCACAGGGAGGAGGTTCACCCCTCCACTTT.

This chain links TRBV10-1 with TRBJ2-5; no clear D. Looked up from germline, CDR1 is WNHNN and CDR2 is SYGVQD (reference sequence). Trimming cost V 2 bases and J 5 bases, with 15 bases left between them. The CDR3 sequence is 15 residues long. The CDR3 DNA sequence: TGCGCCAGCAGTGAGCGGAAGGCCCTCGGGGAGACCCAGTACTTC. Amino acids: CASSERKALGETQYF.

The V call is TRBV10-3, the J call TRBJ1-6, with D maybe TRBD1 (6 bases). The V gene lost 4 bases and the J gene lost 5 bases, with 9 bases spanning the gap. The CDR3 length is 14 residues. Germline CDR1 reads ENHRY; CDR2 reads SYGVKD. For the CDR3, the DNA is TGTGCCATCAGTGGGCACAGGGATAATTCACCCCTCCACTTT. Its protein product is CAISGHRDNSPLHF.

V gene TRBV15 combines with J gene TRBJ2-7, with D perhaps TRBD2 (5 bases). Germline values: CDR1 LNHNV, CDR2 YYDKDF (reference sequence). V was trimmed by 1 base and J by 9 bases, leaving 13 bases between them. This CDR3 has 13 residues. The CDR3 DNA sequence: TGTGCCACCAGCAGAGCTCCCCGGGATGGGCAGTACTTC. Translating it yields CATSRAPRDGQYF.

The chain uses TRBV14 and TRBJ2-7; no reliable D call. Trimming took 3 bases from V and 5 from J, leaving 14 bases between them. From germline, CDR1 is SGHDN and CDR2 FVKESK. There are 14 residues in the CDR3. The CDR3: CASSQMAVRDEQYF. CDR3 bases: TGTGCCAGCAGCCAGATGGCAGTTCGCGACGAGCAGTACTTC.

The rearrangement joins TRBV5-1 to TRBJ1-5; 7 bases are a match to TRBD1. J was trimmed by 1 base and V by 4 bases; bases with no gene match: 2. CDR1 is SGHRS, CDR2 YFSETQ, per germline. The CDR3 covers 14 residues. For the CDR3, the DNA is TGCGCCAGCAGCCCGGGACAGAGCAATCAGCCCCAGCATTTT. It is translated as CASSPGQSNQPQHF. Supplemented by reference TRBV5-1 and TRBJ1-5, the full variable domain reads KAGVTQTPRYLIKTRGQQVTLSCSPISGHRSVSWYQQTPGQGLQFLFEYFSETQRNKGNFPGRFSGRQFSNSRSEMNVSTLELGDSALYLCASSPGQSNQPQHFGDGTRLSIL.

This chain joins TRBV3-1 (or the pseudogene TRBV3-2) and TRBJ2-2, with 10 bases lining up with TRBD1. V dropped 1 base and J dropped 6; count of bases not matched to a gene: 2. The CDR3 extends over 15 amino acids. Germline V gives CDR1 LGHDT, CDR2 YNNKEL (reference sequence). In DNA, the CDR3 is TGTGCCAGCAGCCAAGGGACAGGGGGTGCCGGGGAGCTGTTTTTT. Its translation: CASSQGTGGAGELFF.

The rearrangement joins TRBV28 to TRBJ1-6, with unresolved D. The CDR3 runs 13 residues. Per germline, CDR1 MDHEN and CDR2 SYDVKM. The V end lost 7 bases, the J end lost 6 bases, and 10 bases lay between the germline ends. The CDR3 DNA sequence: TGTGCCAGCACAAGAGGCAGTAATTCACCCCTCCACTTT. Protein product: CASTRGSNSPLHF.

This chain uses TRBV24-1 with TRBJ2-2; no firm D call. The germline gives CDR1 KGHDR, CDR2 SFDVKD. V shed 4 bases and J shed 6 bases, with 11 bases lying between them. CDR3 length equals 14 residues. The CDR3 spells CATSEQRSSGELFF. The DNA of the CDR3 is TGTGCCACCAGTGAGCAGCGAAGCTCCGGGGAGCTGTTTTTT.

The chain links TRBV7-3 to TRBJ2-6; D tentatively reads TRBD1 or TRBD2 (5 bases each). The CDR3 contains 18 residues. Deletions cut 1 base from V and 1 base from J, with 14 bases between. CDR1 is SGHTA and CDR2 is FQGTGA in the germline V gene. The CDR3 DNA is TGTGCCAGCAGCTTAATCCCGGGGCAGGGATCTGGGGCCAACGTCCTGACTTTC. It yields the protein CASSLIPGQGSGANVLTF.

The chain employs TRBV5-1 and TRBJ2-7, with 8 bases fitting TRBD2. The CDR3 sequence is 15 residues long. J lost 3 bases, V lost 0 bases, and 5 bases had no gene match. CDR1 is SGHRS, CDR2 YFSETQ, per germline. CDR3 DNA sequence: TGCGCCAGCAGCTTGGAAGCGGGGGCCCACTACGAGCAGTACTTC. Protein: CASSLEAGAHYEQYF. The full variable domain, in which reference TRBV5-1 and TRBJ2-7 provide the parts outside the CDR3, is KAGVTQTPRYLIKTRGQQVTLSCSPISGHRSVSWYQQTPGQGLQFLFEYFSETQRNKGNFPGRFSGRQFSNSRSEMNVSTLELGDSALYLCASSLEAGAHYEQYFGPGTRLTVT.

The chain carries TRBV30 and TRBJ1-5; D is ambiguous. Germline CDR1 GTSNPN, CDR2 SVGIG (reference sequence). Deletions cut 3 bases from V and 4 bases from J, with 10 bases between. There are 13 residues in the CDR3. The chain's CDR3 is CAWSTRKNQPQHF. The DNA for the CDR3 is TGTGCCTGGAGCACCCGGAAGAATCAGCCCCAGCATTTT.

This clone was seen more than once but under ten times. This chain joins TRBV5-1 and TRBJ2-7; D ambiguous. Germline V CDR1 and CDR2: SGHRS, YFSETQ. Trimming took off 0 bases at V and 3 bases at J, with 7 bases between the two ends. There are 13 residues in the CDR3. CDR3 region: CASSLVGIYEQYF. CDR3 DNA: TGCGCCAGCAGCTTGGTAGGTATCTACGAGCAGTACTTC.

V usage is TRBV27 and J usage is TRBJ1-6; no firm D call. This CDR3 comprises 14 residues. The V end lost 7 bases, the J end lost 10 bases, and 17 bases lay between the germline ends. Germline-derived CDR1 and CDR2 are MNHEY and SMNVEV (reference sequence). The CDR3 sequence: CASTLGPGGSPLHF. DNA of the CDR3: TGTGCCAGCACCCTAGGCCCGGGCGGGTCACCCCTCCACTTT.